This T cell receptor (beta chain) emerged from a study of T cells in localized non-small cell lung cancer. General study results and limits: Uninvolved neighboring lung showed the greatest T cell clonality, exceeding tumor. Since sequencing was restricted to only one region of the tumor, intratumor heterogeneity remains a possibility. Among blood samples, higher T cell density accompanied longer overall survival. A median about 56 of the top 100 tumor clones appeared in adjacent lung.

With respect to this clone: What it recognizes is unknown.

Using immunoSEQ multiplex PCR, the repertoire was profiled, and TCRdb retains in-frame clones only, with some absent. The table shows 5,000 to 6,500 clones, with roughly 88% occurring only once. Germline V gene sequence: CDR1 LNHDA, CDR2 SQIVND (reference sequence). V was clipped by 5 bases and J by 0 bases, with 14 bases between them. The CDR3 totals 16 residues. The chain couples TRBV19 to TRBJ1-3; no definite D call. The sequences come from peripheral blood mononuclear cells, collected before any cancer treatment. This sequence was found in a female donor aged 60 or older with stage II lung adenocarcinoma. Here the CDR3 reads CASSSTALYSGNTIYF. The CDR3 bases are TGTGCCAGTAGTTCCACAGCCCTCTACTCTGGAAACACCATATATTTT.